The source of this T cell receptor (beta chain) is a study of technical replicates of blood from several donors (dated by TCRdb to about 2017). As regards this clone: It has no known antigen specificity. Base qualities are missing; no much larger clone stands one base away.

Library preparation used the immunoSEQ multiplex PCR assay. The table was pulled from immuneACCESS by TCRdb, which kept in-frame rearrangements only. Such tables lose some clones; where checked, under half of the loss comes from unresolved V genes, and the rest has no known cause. This sample gives some 54,000 clones in total; approximately 92% of them show up just once. Together, the top ten hold roughly 4.5% of the sample. Taken from the germline V gene (reference sequence), the CDR1 and CDR2 loops are SEHNR and FQNEAQ. From the cysteine up to the phenylalanine, the CDR3 has a length of 14 residues. This entry keeps only the CDR3 DNA: 42 bases, framed from base 1. V gives up 1 base and J gives up 6 bases, and the segment between their germline ends measures 10 bases.

The receptor was isolated from a human donor in good health. Some clones in this sample may be carry-over from other donors' samples. The chain is assembled from TRBV7-9 and TRBJ2-1, with the D gene uncertain. The sequenced sample was PBMCs. The DNA sequence follows: TGTGCCAGCAGCTTAGGTCCGTTTCCCAATGAGCAGTTCTTC. This codes for CASSLGPFPNEQFF.